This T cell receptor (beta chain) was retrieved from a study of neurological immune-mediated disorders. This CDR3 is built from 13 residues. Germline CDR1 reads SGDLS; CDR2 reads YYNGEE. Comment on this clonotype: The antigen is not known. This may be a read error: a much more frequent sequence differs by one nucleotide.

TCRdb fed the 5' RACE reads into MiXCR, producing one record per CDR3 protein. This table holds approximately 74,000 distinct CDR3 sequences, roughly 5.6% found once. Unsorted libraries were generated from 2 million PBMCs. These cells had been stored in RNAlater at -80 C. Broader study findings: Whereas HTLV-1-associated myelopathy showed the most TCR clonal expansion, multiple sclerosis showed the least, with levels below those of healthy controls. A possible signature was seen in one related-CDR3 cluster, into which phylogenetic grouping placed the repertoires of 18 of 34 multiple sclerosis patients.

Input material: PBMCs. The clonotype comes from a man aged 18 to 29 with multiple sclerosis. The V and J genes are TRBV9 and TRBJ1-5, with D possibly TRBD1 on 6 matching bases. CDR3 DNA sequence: TGTGTCAGCAGCGAGGGGGTGTCGCAGCCCCAGCATTTT. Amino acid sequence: CVSSEGVSQPQHF.